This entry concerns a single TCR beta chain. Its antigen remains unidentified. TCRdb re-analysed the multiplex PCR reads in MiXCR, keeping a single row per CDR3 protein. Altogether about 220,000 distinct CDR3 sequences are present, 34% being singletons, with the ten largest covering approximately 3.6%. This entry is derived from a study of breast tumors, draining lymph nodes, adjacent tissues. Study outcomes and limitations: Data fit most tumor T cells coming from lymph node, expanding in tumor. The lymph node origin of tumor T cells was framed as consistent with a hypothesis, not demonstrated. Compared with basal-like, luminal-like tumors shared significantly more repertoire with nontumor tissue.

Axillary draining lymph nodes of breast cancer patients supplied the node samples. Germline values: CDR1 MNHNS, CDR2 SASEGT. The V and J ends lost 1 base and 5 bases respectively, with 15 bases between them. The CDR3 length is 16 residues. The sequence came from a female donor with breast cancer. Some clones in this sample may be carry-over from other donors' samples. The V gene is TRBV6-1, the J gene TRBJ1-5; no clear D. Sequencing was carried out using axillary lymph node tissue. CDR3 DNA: TGTGCCAGCAGTGAAGATTATGCAGGTTCTTATCAGCCCCAGCATTTT. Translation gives CASSEDYAGSYQPQHF.